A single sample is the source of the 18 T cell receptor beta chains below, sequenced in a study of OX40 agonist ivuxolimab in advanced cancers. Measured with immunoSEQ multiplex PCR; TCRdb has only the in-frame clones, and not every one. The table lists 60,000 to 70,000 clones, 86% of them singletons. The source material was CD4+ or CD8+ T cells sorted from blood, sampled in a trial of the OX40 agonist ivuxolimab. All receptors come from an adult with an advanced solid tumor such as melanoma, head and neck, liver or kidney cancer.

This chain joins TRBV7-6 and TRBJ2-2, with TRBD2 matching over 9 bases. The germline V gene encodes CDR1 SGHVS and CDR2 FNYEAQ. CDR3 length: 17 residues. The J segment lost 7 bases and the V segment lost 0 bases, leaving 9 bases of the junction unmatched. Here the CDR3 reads CASSLAFAGGSGGELFF. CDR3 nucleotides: TGTGCCAGCAGCTTAGCGTTCGCGGGAGGGAGCGGCGGGGAGCTGTTTTTT.

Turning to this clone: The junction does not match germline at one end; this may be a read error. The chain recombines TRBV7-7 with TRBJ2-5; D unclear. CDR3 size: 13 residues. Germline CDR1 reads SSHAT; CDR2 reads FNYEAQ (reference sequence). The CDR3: CASSFLWQETQYF. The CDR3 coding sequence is TGTGCTAGCAGCTTCCTATGGCAAGAGACCCAGTACTTC.

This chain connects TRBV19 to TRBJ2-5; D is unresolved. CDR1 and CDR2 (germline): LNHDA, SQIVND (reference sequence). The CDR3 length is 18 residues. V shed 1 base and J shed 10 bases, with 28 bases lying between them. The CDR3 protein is CASSIAPGPDPMSRIQYF. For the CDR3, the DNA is TGTGCCAGTAGTATAGCCCCCGGGCCGGACCCGATGTCGAGGATCCAGTACTTC.

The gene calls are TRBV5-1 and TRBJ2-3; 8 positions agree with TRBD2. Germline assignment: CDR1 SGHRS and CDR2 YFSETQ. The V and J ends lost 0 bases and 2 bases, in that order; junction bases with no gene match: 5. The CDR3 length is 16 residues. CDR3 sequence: CASSLGTSSPTDTQYF. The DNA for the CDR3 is TGCGCCAGCAGCTTGGGGACTAGCAGCCCCACAGATACGCAGTATTTT.

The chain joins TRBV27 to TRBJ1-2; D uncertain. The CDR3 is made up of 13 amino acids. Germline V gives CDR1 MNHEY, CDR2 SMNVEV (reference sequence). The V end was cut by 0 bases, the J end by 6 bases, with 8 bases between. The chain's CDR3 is CASSLSYGDGYTF. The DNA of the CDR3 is TGTGCCAGCAGTTTATCGTATGGGGATGGCTACACCTTC.

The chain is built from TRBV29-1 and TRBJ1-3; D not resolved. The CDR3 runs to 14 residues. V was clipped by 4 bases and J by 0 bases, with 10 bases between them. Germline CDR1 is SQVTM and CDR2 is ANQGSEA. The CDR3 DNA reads TGCAGCGTTGTGTACGGATTCTCTGGAAACACCATATATTTT. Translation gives CSVVYGFSGNTIYF. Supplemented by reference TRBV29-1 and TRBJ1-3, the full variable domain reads SAVISQKPSRDICQRGTSLTIQCQVDSQVTMMFWYRQQPGQSLTLIATANQGSEATYESGFVIDKFPISRPNLTFSTLTVSNMSPEDSSIYLCSVVYGFSGNTIYFGEGSWLTVV.

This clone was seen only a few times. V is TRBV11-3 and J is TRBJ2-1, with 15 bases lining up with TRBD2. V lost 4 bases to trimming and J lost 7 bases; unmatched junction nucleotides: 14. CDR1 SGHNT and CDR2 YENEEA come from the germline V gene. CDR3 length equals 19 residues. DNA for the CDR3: TGTGCCAGCAGCTCCGCCGGGACTAGCGGGAGGAGAGGAAAGAATGAGCAGTTCTTC. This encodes CASSSAGTSGRRGKNEQFF.

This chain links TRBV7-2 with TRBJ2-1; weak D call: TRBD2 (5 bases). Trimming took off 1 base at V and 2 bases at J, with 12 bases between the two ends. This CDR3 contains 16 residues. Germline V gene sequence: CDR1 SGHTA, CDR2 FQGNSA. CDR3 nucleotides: TGTGCCAGCAGCTTAGGACGGGATTTAACCTACAATGAGCAGTTCTTC. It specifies CASSLGRDLTYNEQFF.

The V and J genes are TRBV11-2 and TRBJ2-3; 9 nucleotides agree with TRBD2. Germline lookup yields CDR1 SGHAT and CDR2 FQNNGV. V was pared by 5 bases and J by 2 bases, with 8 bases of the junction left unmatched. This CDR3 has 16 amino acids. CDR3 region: CASSRLAGDPTDTQYF. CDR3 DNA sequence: TGTGCCAGCAGCCGATTAGCGGGAGATCCCACAGATACGCAGTATTTT.

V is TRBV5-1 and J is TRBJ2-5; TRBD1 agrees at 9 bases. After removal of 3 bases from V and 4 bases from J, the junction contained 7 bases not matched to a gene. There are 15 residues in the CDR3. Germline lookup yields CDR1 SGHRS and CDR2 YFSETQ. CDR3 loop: CASSSTTGGAETQYF. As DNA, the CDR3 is TGCGCCAGCAGCTCCACCACAGGGGGCGCAGAGACCCAGTACTTC. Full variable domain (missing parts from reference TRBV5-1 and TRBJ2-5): KAGVTQTPRYLIKTRGQQVTLSCSPISGHRSVSWYQQTPGQGLQFLFEYFSETQRNKGNFPGRFSGRQFSNSRSEMNVSTLELGDSALYLCASSSTTGGAETQYFGPGTRLLVL.

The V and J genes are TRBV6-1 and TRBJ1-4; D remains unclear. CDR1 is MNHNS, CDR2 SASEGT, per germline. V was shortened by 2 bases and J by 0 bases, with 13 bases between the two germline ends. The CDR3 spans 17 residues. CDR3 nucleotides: TGTGCCAGCAGTGAATATGGTAGAACTGCAACTAATGAAAAACTGTTTTTT. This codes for CASSEYGRTATNEKLFF.

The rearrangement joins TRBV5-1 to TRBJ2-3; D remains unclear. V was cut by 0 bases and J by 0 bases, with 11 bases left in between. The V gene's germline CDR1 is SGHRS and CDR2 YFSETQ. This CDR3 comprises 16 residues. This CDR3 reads CASSLVAYTSTDTQYF. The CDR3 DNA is TGCGCCAGCAGCTTGGTGGCCTACACTAGCACAGATACGCAGTATTTT.

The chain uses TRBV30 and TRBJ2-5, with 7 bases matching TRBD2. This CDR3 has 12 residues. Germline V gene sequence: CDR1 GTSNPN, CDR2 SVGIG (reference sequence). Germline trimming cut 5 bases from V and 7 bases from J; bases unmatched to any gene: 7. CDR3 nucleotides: TGTGCCTGGGGACTAGATTCCGGGACCCAGTACTTC. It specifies CAWGLDSGTQYF.

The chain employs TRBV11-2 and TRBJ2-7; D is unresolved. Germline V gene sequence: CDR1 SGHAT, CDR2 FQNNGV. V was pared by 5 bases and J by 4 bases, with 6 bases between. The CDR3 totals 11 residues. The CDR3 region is CASSPHYEQYF. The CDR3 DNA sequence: TGTGCCAGCAGCCCCCATTACGAGCAGTACTTC.

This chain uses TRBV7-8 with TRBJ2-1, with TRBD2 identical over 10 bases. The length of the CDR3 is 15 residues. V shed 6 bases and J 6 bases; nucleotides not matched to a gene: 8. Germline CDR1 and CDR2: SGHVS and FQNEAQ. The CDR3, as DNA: TGTGCCAGCAGGACTAGGCCTAGCGGGAGCAATGAGCAGTTCTTC. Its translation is CASRTRPSGSNEQFF.

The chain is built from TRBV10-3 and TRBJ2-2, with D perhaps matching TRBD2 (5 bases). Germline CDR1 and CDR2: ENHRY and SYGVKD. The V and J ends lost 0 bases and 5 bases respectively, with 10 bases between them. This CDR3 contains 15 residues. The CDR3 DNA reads TGTGCCATCAGTGAGTCGAGGGAGCGAACCGGGGAGCTGTTTTTT. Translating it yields CAISESRERTGELFF.

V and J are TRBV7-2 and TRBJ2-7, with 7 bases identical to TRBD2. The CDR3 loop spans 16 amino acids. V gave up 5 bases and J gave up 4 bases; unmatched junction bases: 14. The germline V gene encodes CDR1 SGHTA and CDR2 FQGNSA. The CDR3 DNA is TGTGCCAGCAGCACGAGGGTGGGCGGGAGTTTGTACGAGCAGTACTTC. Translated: CASSTRVGGSLYEQYF.

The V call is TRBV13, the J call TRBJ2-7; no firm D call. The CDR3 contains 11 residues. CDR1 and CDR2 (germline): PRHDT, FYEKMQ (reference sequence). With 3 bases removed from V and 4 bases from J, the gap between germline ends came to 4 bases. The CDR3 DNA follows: TGTGCCAGCAGCTTTGGATACGAGCAGTACTTC. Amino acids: CASSFGYEQYF.